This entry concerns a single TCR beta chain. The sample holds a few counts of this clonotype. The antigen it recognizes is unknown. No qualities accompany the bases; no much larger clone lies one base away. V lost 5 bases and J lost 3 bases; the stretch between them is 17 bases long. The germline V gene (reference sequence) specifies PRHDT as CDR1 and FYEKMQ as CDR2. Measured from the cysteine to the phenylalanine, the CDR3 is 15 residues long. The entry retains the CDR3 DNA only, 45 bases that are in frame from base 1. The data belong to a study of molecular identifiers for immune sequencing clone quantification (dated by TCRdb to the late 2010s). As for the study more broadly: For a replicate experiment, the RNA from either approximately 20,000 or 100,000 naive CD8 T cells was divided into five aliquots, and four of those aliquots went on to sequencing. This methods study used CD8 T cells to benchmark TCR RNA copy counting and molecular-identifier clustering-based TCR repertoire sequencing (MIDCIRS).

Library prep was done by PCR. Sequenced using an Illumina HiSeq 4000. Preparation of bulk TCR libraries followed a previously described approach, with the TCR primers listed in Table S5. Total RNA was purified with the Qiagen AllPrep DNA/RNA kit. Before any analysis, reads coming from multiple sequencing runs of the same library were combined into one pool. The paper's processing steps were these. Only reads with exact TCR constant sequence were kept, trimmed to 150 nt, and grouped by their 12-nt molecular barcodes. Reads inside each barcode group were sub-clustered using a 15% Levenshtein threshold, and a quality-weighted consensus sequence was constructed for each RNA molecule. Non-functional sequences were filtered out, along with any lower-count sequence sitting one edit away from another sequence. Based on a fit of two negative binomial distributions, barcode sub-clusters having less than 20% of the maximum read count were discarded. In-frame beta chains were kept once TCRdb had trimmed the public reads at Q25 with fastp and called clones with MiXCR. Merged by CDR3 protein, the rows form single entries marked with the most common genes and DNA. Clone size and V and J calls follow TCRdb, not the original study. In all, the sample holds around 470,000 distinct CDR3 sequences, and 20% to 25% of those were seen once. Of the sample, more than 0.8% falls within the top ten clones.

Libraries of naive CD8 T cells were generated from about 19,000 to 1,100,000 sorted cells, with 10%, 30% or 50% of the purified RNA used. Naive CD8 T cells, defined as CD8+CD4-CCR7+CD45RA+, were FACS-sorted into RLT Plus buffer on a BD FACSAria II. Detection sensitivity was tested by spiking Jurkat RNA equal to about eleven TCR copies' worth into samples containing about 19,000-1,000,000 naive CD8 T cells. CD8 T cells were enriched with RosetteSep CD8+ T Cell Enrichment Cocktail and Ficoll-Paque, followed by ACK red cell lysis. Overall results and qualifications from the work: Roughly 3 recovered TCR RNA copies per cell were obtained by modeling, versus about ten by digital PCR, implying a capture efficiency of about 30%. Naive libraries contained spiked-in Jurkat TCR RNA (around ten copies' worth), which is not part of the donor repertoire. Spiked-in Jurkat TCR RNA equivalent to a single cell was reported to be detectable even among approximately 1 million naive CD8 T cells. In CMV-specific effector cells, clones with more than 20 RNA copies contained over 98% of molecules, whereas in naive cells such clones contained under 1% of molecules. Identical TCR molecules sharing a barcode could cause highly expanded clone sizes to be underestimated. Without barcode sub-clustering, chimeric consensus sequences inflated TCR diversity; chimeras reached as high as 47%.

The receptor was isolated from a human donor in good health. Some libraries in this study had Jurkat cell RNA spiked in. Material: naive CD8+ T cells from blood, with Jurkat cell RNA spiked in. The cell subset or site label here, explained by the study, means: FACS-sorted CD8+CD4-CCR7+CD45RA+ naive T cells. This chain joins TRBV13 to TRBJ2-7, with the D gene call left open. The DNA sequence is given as TGTGCCAGCAGCCCAACCTCGAATGGGGTCTACGAGCAGTACTTC. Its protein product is CASSPTSNGVYEQYF. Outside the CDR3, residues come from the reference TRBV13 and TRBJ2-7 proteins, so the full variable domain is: AAGVIQSPRHLIKEKRETATLKCYPIPRHDTVYWYQQGPGQDPQFLISFYEKMQSDKGSIPDRFSAQQFSDYHSELNMSSLELGDSALYFCASSPTSNGVYEQYFGPGTRLTVT.